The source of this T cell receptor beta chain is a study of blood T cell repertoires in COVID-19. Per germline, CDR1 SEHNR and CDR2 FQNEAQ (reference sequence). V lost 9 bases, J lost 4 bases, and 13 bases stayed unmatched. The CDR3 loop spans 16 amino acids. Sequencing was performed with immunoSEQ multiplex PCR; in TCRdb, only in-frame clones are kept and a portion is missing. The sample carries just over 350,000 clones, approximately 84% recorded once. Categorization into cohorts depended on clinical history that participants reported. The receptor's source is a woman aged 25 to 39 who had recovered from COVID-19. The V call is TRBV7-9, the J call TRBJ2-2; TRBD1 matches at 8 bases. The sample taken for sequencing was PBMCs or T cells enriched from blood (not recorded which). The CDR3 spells CARSPTGGIGTGELFF. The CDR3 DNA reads TGTGCCAGATCACCTACAGGGGGGATAGGCACCGGGGAGCTGTTTTTT.